This TCR beta chain was recovered during a study of cytomegalovirus exposure and HLA in healthy donors. Germline CDR1 SEHNR, CDR2 FQNEAQ (reference sequence). V lost 5 bases and J lost 6; bases outside the gene matches: 10. The CDR3 length is 16 residues. Study findings and constraints: Researchers had no immune exposure information except CMV serostatus available. Association of a missense DCLRE1C variant with TCR beta V- and J-gene trimming was reported in a later analysis. TCR beta sequences reportedly predicted most subjects' HLA-A and HLA-B alleles accurately. DRB1 showed the most TCR associations and HLA-C the fewest in a later analysis, as rates varied by HLA locus.

As regards this clone: As yet, its antigen is unknown.

The PCR used 60 Vbeta and 13 Jbeta primers. Assay used: immunoSEQ multiplex PCR; TCRdb lists only in-frame clones, some missing. The table lists about 160,000 clones, 60% to 80% of them singletons. The chain joins TRBV7-9 to TRBJ1-5; 10 nucleotides line up with TRBD1. Sequenced input: PBMCs. The TCR originated in a man aged 50-60 years in good health and CMV-seropositive. The CDR3 bases are TGTGCCAGCAGCCCCGTAGACAGGGGGCCGGGTCAGCCCCAGCATTTT. It specifies CASSPVDRGPGQPQHF.